The 22 T cell receptor beta chains presented below share a single source sample, sequenced in a study of cytomegalovirus exposure and HLA in healthy donors. A multiplex PCR was run with 60 Vbeta primers and 13 Jbeta primers. Measured with immunoSEQ multiplex PCR; TCRdb has only the in-frame clones, and not every one. Here the sample spans more than 95,000 clones, approximately 84% being singletons. Material for sequencing was PBMCs. These receptors were taken from a male donor in good health and CMV-seronegative.

The sample holds many counts of this clone. The chain carries TRBV11-3 and TRBJ2-1; 9 bases are a match to TRBD1. The length of the CDR3 is 15 residues. V lost 4 bases and J lost 6; bases outside the gene matches: 7. Germline CDR1 is SGHNT and CDR2 is YENEEA. The CDR3 reads CASSSTGTGTNEQFF. The CDR3 bases are TGTGCCAGCAGCTCCACCGGGACAGGGACCAATGAGCAGTTCTTC.

The V and J genes are TRBV11-2 and TRBJ2-1, with D perhaps matching TRBD1 (6 bases). CDR1 is SGHAT and CDR2 is FQNNGV in the germline V gene. The CDR3 totals 13 residues. V lost 11 bases and J lost 4, with 15 bases in between. The CDR3 DNA follows: TGTGCCGGCGCCCGGACAGCGTACAATGAGCAGTTCTTC. It translates to CAGARTAYNEQFF. The full variable domain, in which reference TRBV11-2 and TRBJ2-1 provide the parts outside the CDR3, is EAGVAQSPRYKIIEKRQSVAFWCNPISGHATLYWYQQILGQGPKLLIQFQNNGVVDDSQLPKDRFSAERLKGVDSTLKIQPAKLEDSAVYLCAGARTAYNEQFFGPGTRLTVL.

This clone has only one observation. CDR3 nucleotide sequence: TGTGCCAGCAGTTCGTCAGGGGCGAGGGAGCAGTACTTC. The encoded protein is CASSSSGAREQYF. This rearrangement joins TRBV28 to TRBJ2-7; TRBD1 might be the D (6 bases). Germline-derived CDR1 and CDR2 are MDHEN and SYDVKM. Trimming stripped 4 bases from V and 7 bases from J, with 14 bases between. The CDR3 sequence is 13 residues long.

The J gene is TRBJ2-2, the V gene TRBV18, with 9 bases lining up with TRBD1. Germline assignment: CDR1 KGHSH and CDR2 LQKENI. The CDR3 totals 18 residues. Trimming took 3 bases from V and 0 from J; bases not matched to a gene: 8. The CDR3 bases are TGTGCCAGCTCACCTAGCCGGACAGGGGTTACGAACACCGGGGAGCTGTTTTTT. Translation gives CASSPSRTGVTNTGELFF.

The CDR3 loop reads CASSLDLLAGGHNEQFF. CDR3 bases: TGTGCCAGCAGCTTGGATCTCCTAGCGGGAGGGCACAATGAGCAGTTCTTC. This rearrangement joins TRBV5-4 to TRBJ2-1; TRBD2 agrees at 12 bases. The CDR3 totals 17 residues. After removal of 0 bases from V and 5 bases from J, the junction contained 6 bases not matched to a gene. The germline gives CDR1 SGHNT, CDR2 YYREEE (reference sequence).

Only a few counts were recorded for this clone. The chain is built from TRBV29-1 and TRBJ2-5, with 7 bases matching TRBD1. Germline-derived CDR1 and CDR2 are SQVTM and ANQGSEA. This CDR3 has 11 amino acids. V lost 7 bases, J lost 4 bases, and 3 bases stayed unmatched. CDR3 amino acids: CSGTGVETQYF. The CDR3 DNA sequence: TGCAGCGGCACAGGGGTAGAGACCCAGTACTTC.

DNA of the CDR3: TGTGCCAGCAGCTTGGTCGTGGGCAGGGGGCGGCTCGGGGCCAACGTCCTGACTTTC. This codes for CASSLVVGRGRLGANVLTF. The chain recombines TRBV5-4 with TRBJ2-6, with 8 bases fitting TRBD1. In germline, CDR1 is SGHNT, CDR2 YYREEE (reference sequence). The CDR3 has 19 amino acids. Trimming at V came to 0 bases and at J to 4 bases, leaving 12 bases not matched to a gene.

The chain recombines TRBV28 with TRBJ2-5, with a tentative D call TRBD2 (6 bases). The V and J ends lost 6 bases and 3 bases respectively, with 14 bases between them. The CDR3 contains 14 residues. Germline lookup yields CDR1 MDHEN and CDR2 SYDVKM. CDR3 loop: CASSPGEGKETQYF. The CDR3 DNA reads TGTGCCAGCAGCCCGGGAGAAGGGAAAGAGACCCAGTACTTC.

The chain carries TRBV5-4 and TRBJ1-2; 9 bases agree with TRBD1. After removal of 3 bases from V and 2 bases from J, the junction contained 17 bases not matched to a gene. The germline gives CDR1 SGHNT, CDR2 YYREEE (reference sequence). The CDR3 length is 19 residues. CDR3 amino acids: CASSWESGTGLSRNYGYTF. The DNA of the CDR3 is TGTGCCAGCAGCTGGGAATCCGGGACAGGGCTTTCCCGAAACTATGGCTACACCTTC.

The V and J genes are TRBV30 and TRBJ2-7; 10 bases fit TRBD2. Germline CDR1 reads GTSNPN; CDR2 reads SVGIG (reference sequence). This CDR3 region has 14 residues. After removal of 2 bases from V and 3 bases from J, the junction contained 4 bases not matched to a gene. CDR3 nucleotides: TGTGCCTGGAGTCCGGGACTAGCGAACTACGAGCAGTACTTC. Amino acid sequence: CAWSPGLANYEQYF.

This chain joins TRBV18 and TRBJ2-5; TRBD2 is a possible D gene (6 bases). Trimming removed 2 bases from V and 1 base from J, with 11 bases in between. Germline V gives CDR1 KGHSH, CDR2 LQKENI. The CDR3 spans 15 residues. CDR3 residues: CASSPAGSLQETQYF. CDR3 DNA: TGTGCCAGCTCACCAGCGGGATCACTCCAAGAGACCCAGTACTTC.

V usage is TRBV7-9 and J usage is TRBJ1-2; 9 positions match TRBD1. From germline, CDR1 is SEHNR and CDR2 FQNEAQ (reference sequence). This CDR3 contains 16 residues. With 5 bases clipped from V and 3 bases from J, the junction kept 10 bases outside the gene matches. The CDR3 reads CASSPDRGRHDYGYTF. CDR3 in DNA: TGTGCCAGCAGCCCGGACAGGGGCCGACACGACTATGGCTACACCTTC.

The chain links TRBV5-1 to TRBJ2-7, with D tentatively TRBD1 (5 bases). V was clipped by 4 bases and J by 0 bases, with 11 bases between them. The CDR3 is 14 residues long. Per germline, CDR1 SGHRS and CDR2 YFSETQ. CDR3 sequence reads: CASSLRTNSYEQYF. The CDR3 DNA reads TGCGCCAGCAGCCTCCGGACAAACTCCTACGAGCAGTACTTC.

This clone was counted between two and nine times. The chain recombines TRBV7-3 with TRBJ2-7, with TRBD1 matching 8 bases. Germline loops: CDR1 SGHTA, CDR2 FQGTGA. The CDR3 covers 12 residues. With 6 bases clipped from V and 6 bases from J, the junction kept 4 bases outside the gene matches. CDR3 residues: CASSSTGGEQYF. The CDR3 DNA reads as TGTGCCAGCAGTTCAACAGGGGGCGAGCAGTACTTC.

This chain uses TRBV5-1 with TRBJ2-1, with a tentative D call TRBD1 (5 bases). The V end was cut by 0 bases, the J end by 9 bases, with 13 bases between. CDR3 length equals 14 residues. Germline CDR1 reads SGHRS; CDR2 reads YFSETQ. The DNA of the CDR3 is TGCGCCAGCAGCTTGGGGCGGCCCCAGGGTGAGCAGTTCTTC. This sequence encodes CASSLGRPQGEQFF. Drawing the rest from reference TRBV5-1 and TRBJ2-1, the complete variable domain is KAGVTQTPRYLIKTRGQQVTLSCSPISGHRSVSWYQQTPGQGLQFLFEYFSETQRNKGNFPGRFSGRQFSNSRSEMNVSTLELGDSALYLCASSLGRPQGEQFFGPGTRLTVL.

J is TRBJ2-7 and V is TRBV5-1; 7 positions agree with TRBD2. The CDR3 extends over 14 amino acids. The germline CDR1 and CDR2 sequences are SGHRS and YFSETQ. Trimming took 1 base from V and 2 from J; bases not matched to a gene: 3. CDR3 nucleotides: TGCGCCAGCAGCTTGAGCGGGAATACCTACGAGCAGTACTTC. Protein product: CASSLSGNTYEQYF.

This sequence joins TRBV9 and TRBJ2-3, with TRBD2 matching 10 bases. V lost 2 bases, J lost 4 bases, and 13 bases stayed unmatched. The CDR3 is made up of 18 amino acids. The germline V gene encodes CDR1 SGDLS and CDR2 YYNGEE. CDR3 in DNA: TGTGCCAGCAGCGTGGGTCTAGGACTAGCGGAGTCTGCAGATACGCAGTATTTT. Amino acids: CASSVGLGLAESADTQYF.

About this clone: The same CDR3 is also encoded by other DNA sequences in this sample. The V gene is TRBV14, the J gene TRBJ1-2, with D possibly matching TRBD1 (5 bases). The CDR3 extends over 13 amino acids. Per germline, CDR1 SGHDN and CDR2 FVKESK. Between the trimmed V and J ends, which lost 1 base and 8 bases, there was a span of 11 bases. This CDR3 reads CASSQGRVGGYTF. CDR3 coding DNA: TGTGCCAGCAGCCAAGGCAGGGTTGGCGGCTACACCTTC.

The sample holds one count of this clone. This sequence joins TRBV19 and TRBJ2-2; no clear D. Germline V gene data show CDR1 as LNHDA and CDR2 as SQIVND (reference sequence). Trimming cost V 0 bases and J 6 bases, with 5 bases left between them. The CDR3 is made up of 13 amino acids. CDR3: CASSIDRAGELFF. Written as DNA, the CDR3 is TGTGCCAGTAGTATAGATCGGGCCGGGGAGCTGTTTTTT.

The gene calls are TRBV11-2 and TRBJ2-7; D may be TRBD1 (5 bases). Germline CDR1 and CDR2: SGHAT and FQNNGV. CDR3 length equals 16 residues. Trimming stripped 5 bases from V and 1 base from J, with 18 bases between. The CDR3 loop is CASSPLGAGTSYEQYF. In DNA, the CDR3 is TGTGCCAGCAGCCCTCTTGGGGCAGGAACTTCCTACGAGCAGTACTTC.

This sequence joins TRBV18 and TRBJ2-1; 9 nucleotides line up with TRBD2. Germline-derived CDR1 and CDR2 are KGHSH and LQKENI. The CDR3 sequence is 22 residues long. Trimming took 0 bases from V and 5 from J; bases not matched to a gene: 23. This CDR3 is CASSPPLSPRTSASLTHNEQFF. The CDR3 nucleotides read TGTGCCAGCTCACCACCGTTGTCCCCTAGGACTAGCGCATCCCTAACGCACAATGAGCAGTTCTTC.

In DNA, the CDR3 is TGTGCCAGCTCACACTCCCGCGGGGTCACTAGCACAGATACGCAGTATTTT. It codes for CASSHSRGVTSTDTQYF. The V call is TRBV18, the J call TRBJ2-3; D perhaps matches TRBD2 (6 bases). CDR1 and CDR2 from the germline V gene are KGHSH and LQKENI. Trimming cost V 4 bases and J 0 bases, with 17 bases left between them. The CDR3 has 17 residues. The variable domain in full, completed from reference TRBV18 and TRBJ2-3, reads NAGVMQNPRHLVRRRGQEARLRCSPMKGHSHVYWYRQLPEEGLKFMVYLQKENIIDESGMPKERFSAEFPKEGPSILRIQQVVRGDSAAYFCASSHSRGVTSTDTQYFGPGTRLTVL.